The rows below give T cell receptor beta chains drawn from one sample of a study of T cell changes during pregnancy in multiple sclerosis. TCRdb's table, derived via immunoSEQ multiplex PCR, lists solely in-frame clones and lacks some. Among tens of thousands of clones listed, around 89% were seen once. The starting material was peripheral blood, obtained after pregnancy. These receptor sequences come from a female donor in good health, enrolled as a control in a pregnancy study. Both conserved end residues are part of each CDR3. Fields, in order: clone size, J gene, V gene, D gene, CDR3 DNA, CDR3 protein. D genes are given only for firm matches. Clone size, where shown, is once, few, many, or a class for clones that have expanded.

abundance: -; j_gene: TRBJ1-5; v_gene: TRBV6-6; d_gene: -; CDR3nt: TGTGCCAGCAGCAAAACAGAACCCCCTGGTCCGCATTTT; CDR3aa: CASSKTEPPGPHF
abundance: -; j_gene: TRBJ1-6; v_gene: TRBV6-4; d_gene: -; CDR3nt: TGTGCCAGCAGCGTTGACGGGGATAATTCACCCCTCCACTTT; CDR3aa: CASSVDGDNSPLHF
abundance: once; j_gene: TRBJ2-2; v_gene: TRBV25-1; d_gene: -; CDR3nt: TGTGCCAGCAGTGACGGCGGGGAGCTGTTTTTT; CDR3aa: CASSDGGELFF
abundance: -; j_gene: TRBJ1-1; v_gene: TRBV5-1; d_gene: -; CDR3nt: TGCGCCAGCAGCCCCCGGCCAGGGTTAACGAACACTGAAGCTTTCTTT; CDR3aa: CASSPRPGLTNTEAFF
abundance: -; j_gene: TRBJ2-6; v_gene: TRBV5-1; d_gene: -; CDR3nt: TGCGCCAGCAGCTTGGAGTCGGCTGGGGCCAACGTCCTGACTTTC; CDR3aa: CASSLESAGANVLTF
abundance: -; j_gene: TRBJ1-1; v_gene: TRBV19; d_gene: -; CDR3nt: TGTGCCAGTAGTGCGTCGGGGGGCGTGAACACTGAAGCTTTCTTT; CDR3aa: CASSASGGVNTEAFF
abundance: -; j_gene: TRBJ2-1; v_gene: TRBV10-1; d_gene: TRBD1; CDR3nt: TGCGCCAGCAGTTGCCGGGACAGGGAAGCTCCTTACTACAATGAGCAGTTCTTC; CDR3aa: CASSCRDREAPYYNEQFF
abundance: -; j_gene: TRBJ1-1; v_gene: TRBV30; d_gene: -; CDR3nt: TGTGCCTGGAGTGTAGAGGCCCTCCTCGAAGCTTTCTTT; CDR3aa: CAWSVEALLEAFF
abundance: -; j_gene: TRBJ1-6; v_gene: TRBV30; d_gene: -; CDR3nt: TGTGCCTGGTACAGGAACGATTTACCCCTCCACTTT; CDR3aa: CAWYRNDLPLHF
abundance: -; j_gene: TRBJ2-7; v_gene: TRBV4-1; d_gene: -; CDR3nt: TGCGCCAGCAGCCAAGCCCAGTTCTCCTCCTACGAGCAGTACTTC; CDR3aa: CASSQAQFSSYEQYF
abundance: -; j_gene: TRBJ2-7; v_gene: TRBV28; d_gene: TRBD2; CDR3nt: TGTGCCAGCAGGCTTCGGACTAGCGGGAGTTACGAGCAGTACTTC; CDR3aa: CASRLRTSGSYEQYF
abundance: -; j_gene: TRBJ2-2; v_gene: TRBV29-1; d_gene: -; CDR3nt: TGCAGCGTTGTCCCGGGTAACACCGGGGAGCTGTTTTTT; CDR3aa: CSVVPGNTGELFF
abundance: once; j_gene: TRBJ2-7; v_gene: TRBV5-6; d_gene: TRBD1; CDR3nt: TGTGCCAGCAGCTTACCCCCAGGACAGGGGAGAAACGAGCAGTACTTC; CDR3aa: CASSLPPGQGRNEQYF
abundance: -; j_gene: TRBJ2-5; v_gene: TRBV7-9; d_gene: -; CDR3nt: TGTGCCAGCAGCCCTTACCAAGAGACCCAGTACTTC; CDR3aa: CASSPYQETQYF
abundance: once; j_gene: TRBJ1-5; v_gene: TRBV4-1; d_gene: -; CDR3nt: TGCGCCAGCAGCCGTCGCCAGGGGAATCAGCCCCAGCATTTT; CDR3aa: CASSRRQGNQPQHF
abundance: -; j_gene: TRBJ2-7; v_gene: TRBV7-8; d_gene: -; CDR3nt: TGTGCCAGCATGGTTACTCGGGGCCTAAATACAGGGGACTTTTACGAGCAGTACTTC; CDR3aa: CASMVTRGLNTGDFYEQYF
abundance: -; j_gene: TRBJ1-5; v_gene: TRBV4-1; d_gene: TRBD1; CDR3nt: TGCGCCAGCAGCCAAGACTCGGGACAGGGGAGCAATCAGCCCCAGCATTTT; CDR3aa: CASSQDSGQGSNQPQHF
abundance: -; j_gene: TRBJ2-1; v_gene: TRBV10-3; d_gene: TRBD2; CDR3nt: TGTGCCATCAGTTTTAGCGGGGGGGCCGGGGTTTACAATGAGCAGTTCTTC; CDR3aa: CAISFSGGAGVYNEQFF
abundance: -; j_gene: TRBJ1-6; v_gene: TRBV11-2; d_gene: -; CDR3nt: TGTGCCAGCAGCTTAGACGGGGGTTCGAATTCACCCCTCCACTTT; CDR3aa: CASSLDGGSNSPLHF
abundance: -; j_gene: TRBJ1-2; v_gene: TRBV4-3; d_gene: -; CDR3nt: TGCGCCAGCAGCCAAGACGGGGTCGAGACCTATGGCTACACCTTC; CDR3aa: CASSQDGVETYGYTF
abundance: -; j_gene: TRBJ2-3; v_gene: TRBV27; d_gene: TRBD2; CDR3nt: TGTGCCAGCAGTTTATGGCGGGAGGGGCGCACAGATACGCAGTATTTT; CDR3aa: CASSLWREGRTDTQYF
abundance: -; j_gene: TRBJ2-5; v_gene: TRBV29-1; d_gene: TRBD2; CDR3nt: TGCAGCGGCGGGAGGATCCAAGAGACCCAGTACTTC; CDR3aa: CSGGRIQETQYF
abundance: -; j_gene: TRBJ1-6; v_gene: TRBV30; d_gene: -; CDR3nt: TGTGCCTGGCAGGGCAGTGATTATTCACCCCTCCACTTT; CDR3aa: CAWQGSDYSPLHF
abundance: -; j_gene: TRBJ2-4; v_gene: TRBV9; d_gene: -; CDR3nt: TGTGCCAGCAGCGTAGACCCGAGGAGTAACATTCAGTACTTC; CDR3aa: CASSVDPRSNIQYF
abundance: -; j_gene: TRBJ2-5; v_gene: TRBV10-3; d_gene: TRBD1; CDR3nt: TGTGCCATCAGTGAGGCAGGGGGCGCAGGGGAGACCCAGTACTTC; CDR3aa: CAISEAGGAGETQYF
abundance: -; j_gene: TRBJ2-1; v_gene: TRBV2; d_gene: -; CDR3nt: TGTGCCAGCTCGGGAGCCAACAATGAGCAGTTCTTC; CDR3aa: CASSGANNEQFF
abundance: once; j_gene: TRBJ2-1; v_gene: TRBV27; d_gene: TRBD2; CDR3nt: TGTGCCAGCAGACTAGCGGCAACGGGGAATGAGCAGTTCTTC; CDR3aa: CASRLAATGNEQFF
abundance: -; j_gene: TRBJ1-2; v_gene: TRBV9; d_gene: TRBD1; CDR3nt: TGTGCCAGCAGCGTATCTGACAGGGATGGGGGCTACACCTTC; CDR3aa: CASSVSDRDGGYTF
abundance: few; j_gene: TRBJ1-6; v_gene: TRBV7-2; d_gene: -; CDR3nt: TGTGCCAGCAGCCGACAGAGCTCCTATAATTCACCCCTCCACTTT; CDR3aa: CASSRQSSYNSPLHF
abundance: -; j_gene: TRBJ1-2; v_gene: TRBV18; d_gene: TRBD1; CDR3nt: TGTGCCAGCTCACCCCCTTCCGACAGGGTCTCCTTC; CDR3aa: CASSPPSDRVSF
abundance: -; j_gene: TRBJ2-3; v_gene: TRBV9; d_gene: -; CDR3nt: TGTGCCAGCGGCCCGACTGGGGGGTTCCCTAGCACAGATACGCAGTATTTT; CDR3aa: CASGPTGGFPSTDTQYF
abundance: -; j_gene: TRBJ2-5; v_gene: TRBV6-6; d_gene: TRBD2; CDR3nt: TGTGCCAGCAGTTCCCCGGGGGGAGGGGAGACCCAGTACTTC; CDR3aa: CASSSPGGGETQYF
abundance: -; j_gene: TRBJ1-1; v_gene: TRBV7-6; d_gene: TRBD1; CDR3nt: TGTGCCAGCAGCCTGGGACAGGGGACTGAAGCTTTCTTT; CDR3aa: CASSLGQGTEAFF
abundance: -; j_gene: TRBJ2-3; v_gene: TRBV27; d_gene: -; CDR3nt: TGTGCCAGCAGTTCCGTTCTAGTGGAGACAGATACGCAGTATTTT; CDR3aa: CASSSVLVETDTQYF
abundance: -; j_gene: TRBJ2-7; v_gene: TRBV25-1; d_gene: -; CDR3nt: TGTGCCAGCAGCCCCGGGAAACCCTCCTACGAGCAGTACTTC; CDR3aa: CASSPGKPSYEQYF
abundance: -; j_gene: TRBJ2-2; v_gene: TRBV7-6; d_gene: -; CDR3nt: TGTGCCAGCAGCTTAGGGGGGGATACCGGGGAGCTGTTTTTT; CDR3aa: CASSLGGDTGELFF
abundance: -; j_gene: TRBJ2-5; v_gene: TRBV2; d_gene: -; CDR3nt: TGTGCCAGCAATACACCCCAAGAGACCCAGTACTTC; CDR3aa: CASNTPQETQYF
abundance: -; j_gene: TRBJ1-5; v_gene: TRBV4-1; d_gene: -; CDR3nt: TGCGCCAGCAGCCAAGAGTACCAGGTCAATCAGCCCCAGCATTTT; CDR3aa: CASSQEYQVNQPQHF
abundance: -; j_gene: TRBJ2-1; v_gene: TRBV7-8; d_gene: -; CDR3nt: TGTGCCAGCAGCTCCCGGGGGAATGAGCAGTTCTTC; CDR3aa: CASSSRGNEQFF
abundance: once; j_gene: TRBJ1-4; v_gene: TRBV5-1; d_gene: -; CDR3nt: TGCGCCAGCAGCCCGACAGGTGATAATGAAAAACTGTTTTTT; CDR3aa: CASSPTGDNEKLFF
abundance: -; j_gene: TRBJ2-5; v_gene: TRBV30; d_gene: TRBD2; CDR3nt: TGTGCCTGGAGTTATCTAGCGGAAGAGACCCAGTACTTC; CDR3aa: CAWSYLAEETQYF
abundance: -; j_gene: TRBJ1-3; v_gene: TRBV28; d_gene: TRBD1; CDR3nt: TGTGCCAGCAGACCGCGAGGACAGGTCCTCTCTGGAAACACCATATATTTT; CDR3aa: CASRPRGQVLSGNTIYF
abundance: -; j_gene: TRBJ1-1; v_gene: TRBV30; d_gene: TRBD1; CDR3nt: TGTGCCTGGAGTATTACAGGGGGCGCAGGTGAAGCTTTCTTT; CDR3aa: CAWSITGGAGEAFF
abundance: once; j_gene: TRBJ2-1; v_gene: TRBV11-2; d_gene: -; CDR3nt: TGTGCCAGCAGCCCGGGGTTCCAAGTGGGCAATGAGCAGTTCTTC; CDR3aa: CASSPGFQVGNEQFF
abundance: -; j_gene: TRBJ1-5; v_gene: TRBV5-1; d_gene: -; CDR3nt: TGCGCCAGCAGCTTAACGGGGATGAGCAATCAGCCCCAGCATTTT; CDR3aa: CASSLTGMSNQPQHF
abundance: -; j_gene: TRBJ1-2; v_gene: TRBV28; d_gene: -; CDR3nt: TGTGCCAGCAGTGGGGCGGTGGGCTATGGCTACACCTTC; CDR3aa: CASSGAVGYGYTF
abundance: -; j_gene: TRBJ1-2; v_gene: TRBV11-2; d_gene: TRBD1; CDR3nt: TGTGCCAGCAGCTTGGACAGGGGTGGCTACACCTTC; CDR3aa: CASSLDRGGYTF
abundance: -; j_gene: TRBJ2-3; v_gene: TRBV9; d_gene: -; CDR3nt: TGTGCCAGCAGCCCCCCTAGCCCCACAGATACGCAGTATTTT; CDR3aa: CASSPPSPTDTQYF
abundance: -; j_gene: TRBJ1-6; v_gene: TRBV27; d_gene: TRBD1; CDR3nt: TGTGCCAGCAGTATGCGACAGGGGTCCTATAATTCACCCCTCCACTTT; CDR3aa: CASSMRQGSYNSPLHF
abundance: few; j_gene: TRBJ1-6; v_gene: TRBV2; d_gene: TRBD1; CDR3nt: TGTGCCAGCAGTCTAAAGACAGGGGGAGGATCACCCCTCCACTTT; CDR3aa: CASSLKTGGGSPLHF
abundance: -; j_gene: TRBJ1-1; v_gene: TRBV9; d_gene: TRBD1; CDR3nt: TGTGCCAGCAGCGCCCTACAACAGGGGTTGGAGACTGAAGCTTTCTTT; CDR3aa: CASSALQQGLETEAFF
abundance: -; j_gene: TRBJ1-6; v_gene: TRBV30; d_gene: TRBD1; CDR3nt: TGTGCCTGGAGTGGACAGGGGGGCGTTTCACCCCTCCACTTT; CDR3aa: CAWSGQGGVSPLHF
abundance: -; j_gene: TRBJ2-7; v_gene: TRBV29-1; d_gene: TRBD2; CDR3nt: TGCAGCGTCGGGGGGAGCCGCGAGCAGTACTTC; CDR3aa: CSVGGSREQYF
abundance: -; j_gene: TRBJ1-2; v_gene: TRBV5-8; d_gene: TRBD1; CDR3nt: TGTGCCAGCATCCATCCCGGGACAGGGGGCGAGTACTATGGCTACACCTTC; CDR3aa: CASIHPGTGGEYYGYTF
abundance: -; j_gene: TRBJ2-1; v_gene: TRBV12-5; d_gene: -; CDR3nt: TGTGCTAGTGGTACAGGGCATGAGCAGTTCTTC; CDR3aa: CASGTGHEQFF
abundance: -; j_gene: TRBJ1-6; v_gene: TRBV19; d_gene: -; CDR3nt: TGTGCCAGTAGTAATGAGCGGGGGGCGACTTCACCCCTCCACTTT; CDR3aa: CASSNERGATSPLHF
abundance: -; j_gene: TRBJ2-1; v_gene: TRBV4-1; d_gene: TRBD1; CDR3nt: TGCGCCAGCAGCCAAGCCGGGACAGGGGTCAATGAGCAGTTCTTC; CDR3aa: CASSQAGTGVNEQFF